The 27 T cell receptor beta chains below all came from one sample that was sequenced in a study of blood T cell repertoires in COVID-19. Produced via immunoSEQ multiplex PCR; TCRdb's table is partial and in-frame only. The sample carries more than 350,000 clones, roughly 89% recorded once. Sequencing was done on a sample of PBMCs or T cells enriched from blood (not recorded which). The receptor source for this set is a woman aged 50 to 60 who had recovered from COVID-19.

This clone occurred a few times. This chain uses TRBV7-2 with TRBJ1-2; the D is unclear. The length of the CDR3 is 18 residues. The V end lost 2 bases, the J end lost 0 bases, and 19 bases lay between the germline ends. CDR1 is SGHTA, CDR2 FQGNSA, per germline. The CDR3 spells CASSLFRTYDTTNYGYTF. The CDR3 DNA reads TGTGCCAGCAGCTTATTTCGGACTTACGACACAACTAACTATGGCTACACCTTC.

This clone was recorded once. The chain couples TRBV7-8 to TRBJ1-4; D may be TRBD1 (5 bases). Per the germline V gene, CDR1 is SGHVS and CDR2 is FQNEAQ. CDR3 length equals 15 residues. Trimming cost V 5 bases and J 8 bases, with 18 bases left between them. The CDR3 is CASSIREGFGEKLFF. CDR3 coding DNA: TGTGCCAGCAGCATAAGGGAGGGGTTTGGAGAAAAACTGTTTTTT.

This clone has a handful of counts. The V gene is TRBV6-5, the J gene TRBJ1-6; 9 bases agree with TRBD1. This CDR3 region has 15 residues. Trimming removed 6 bases from V and 12 bases from J; junction bases left unmatched: 12. Germline V CDR1 and CDR2: MNHEY, SVGAGI. The CDR3 loop is CASSLSWTGEQPLHF. CDR3 DNA sequence: TGTGCCAGCAGCCTCAGTTGGACAGGGGAACAACCCCTCCACTTT.

The chain couples TRBV6-5 to TRBJ2-7; TRBD1 matches at 8 bases. Germline values: CDR1 MNHEY, CDR2 SVGAGI. The CDR3 sequence is 14 residues long. Losses at the gene ends were 6 bases for V and 4 bases for J; bases not matched to a gene: 8. The CDR3 coding sequence is TGTGCCAGCAGGAAGGACAGGGTCCATTACGAGCAGTACTTC. Amino acids: CASRKDRVHYEQYF.

The chain couples TRBV19 to TRBJ2-3, with D uncertain. Germline V gene data show CDR1 as LNHDA and CDR2 as SQIVND (reference sequence). V gave up 4 bases and J gave up 6 bases, with 11 bases separating them. The CDR3 is 13 residues long. CDR3 sequence: CASSNTLGDTQYF. In DNA, the CDR3 is TGTGCCAGTAGTAACACCCTAGGTGATACGCAGTATTTT.

This chain connects TRBV5-1 to TRBJ1-4; 7 bases fit TRBD1. This CDR3 is built from 13 residues. J lost 3 bases, V lost 4 bases, and 0 bases had no gene match. Germline V CDR1 and CDR2: SGHRS, YFSETQ. CDR3 region: CASSGTANEKLFF. The CDR3 DNA follows: TGCGCCAGCAGCGGGACAGCTAATGAAAAACTGTTTTTT.

This clone was observed many times. The gene calls are TRBV7-2 and TRBJ2-3, with TRBD1 as a possible D gene (5 bases). CDR3 length equals 13 residues. CDR1 and CDR2 (germline): SGHTA, FQGNSA. The V end was cut by 3 bases, the J end by 4 bases, with 8 bases between. CDR3 DNA: TGTGCCAGCAGCTTCAGGGTGGCAGATACGCAGTATTTT. The encoded protein is CASSFRVADTQYF.

This clone has only a few counts. The chain is built from TRBV28 and TRBJ1-5; weak D call: TRBD1 (5 bases). The CDR3 consists of 12 residues. V was clipped by 6 bases and J by 9 bases, with 12 bases between them. The germline gives CDR1 MDHEN, CDR2 SYDVKM. The CDR3 loop is CASSVGARPQHF. For the CDR3, the DNA is TGTGCCAGCAGCGTAGGGGCCCGGCCCCAGCATTTT.

The chain recombines TRBV11-2 with TRBJ2-5, with D possibly being TRBD1 (6 bases). V lost 3 bases to trimming and J lost 5 bases, with 16 bases between them. This CDR3 comprises 15 residues. The germline V gene has CDR1 SGHAT and CDR2 FQNNGV. The CDR3 region is CASSFLLQGWETQYF. For the CDR3, the DNA is TGTGCCAGCAGCTTTCTCCTACAGGGTTGGGAGACCCAGTACTTC.

A single count supports this clone. This chain joins TRBV6-1 and TRBJ2-3; D might be TRBD1 (5 bases). There are 13 residues in the CDR3. V shed 0 bases and J shed 6 bases, with 7 bases lying between them. Germline assignment: CDR1 MNHNS and CDR2 SASEGT. DNA for the CDR3: TGTGCCAGCAGTGAAGCGGCAGGGGATACGCAGTATTTT. Protein sequence: CASSEAAGDTQYF.

The chain recombines TRBV4-1 with TRBJ1-5; D is unclear. CDR3 length: 15 residues. V lost 1 base to trimming and J lost 7 bases, with 14 bases between them. Germline CDR1 and CDR2: MGHRA and YSYEKL. The CDR3 DNA reads TGCGCCAGCAGCCAAGTATTTGAGGGTACGCAGCCCCAGCATTTT. It translates to CASSQVFEGTQPQHF.

The chain is built from TRBV2 and TRBJ2-1; D is possibly TRBD1 (6 bases). V was clipped by 6 bases and J by 0 bases, with 12 bases between them. Germline V gene sequence: CDR1 SNHLY, CDR2 FYNNEI. CDR3 length: 15 amino acids. The CDR3 here is CASRHRVSSYNEQFF. CDR3 nucleotides: TGTGCCAGCAGACACAGGGTCAGCTCCTACAATGAGCAGTTCTTC. Full variable domain (missing parts from reference TRBV2 and TRBJ2-1): EPEVTQTPSHQVTQMGQEVILRCVPISNHLYFYWYRQILGQKVEFLVSFYNNEISEKSEIFDDQFSVERPDGSNFTLKIRSTKLEDSAMYFCASRHRVSSYNEQFFGPGTRLTVL.

V usage is TRBV24-1 and J usage is TRBJ2-7; D is possibly TRBD1 (7 bases). Germline CDR1 KGHDR, CDR2 SFDVKD. Trimming shortened V by 6 bases and J by 2 bases, and 16 bases separated the two germline ends. This CDR3 comprises 15 residues. The CDR3, as DNA: TGTGCCACCAGTTGGCGGGACAGAGTAACCTACGAGCAGTACTTC. It is translated as CATSWRDRVTYEQYF.

This clone came up once. This sequence joins TRBV5-1 and TRBJ2-2, with 12 bases that match TRBD1. The germline V gene encodes CDR1 SGHRS and CDR2 YFSETQ. The CDR3 is made up of 16 amino acids. J was trimmed by 8 bases and V by 0 bases; bases with no gene match: 5. CDR3 in amino acids: CASSLVGQGAAGELFF. CDR3 coding DNA: TGCGCCAGCAGCTTGGTGGGACAGGGGGCAGCAGGGGAGCTGTTTTTT.

The chain combines TRBV2 with TRBJ2-6, with D possibly TRBD2 on 5 matching bases. V was trimmed by 8 bases and J by 0 bases, leaving 14 bases between them. The length of the CDR3 is 16 residues. Germline CDR1 and CDR2: SNHLY and FYNNEI. The CDR3 protein is CASWRPLFSGANVLTF. CDR3 in DNA: TGTGCCAGCTGGAGGCCACTTTTCTCTGGGGCCAACGTCCTGACTTTC.

The chain uses TRBV4-1 and TRBJ1-2; D might be TRBD1 (6 bases). Deletions cut 1 base from V and 7 bases from J, with 16 bases between. This CDR3 has 15 amino acids. Germline V lookup: CDR1 MGHRA, CDR2 YSYEKL. In DNA form, the CDR3 reads TGCGCCAGCAGCCAAGTTATCTCTGGACAGTCTGGCTACACCTTC. Residues: CASSQVISGQSGYTF.

This sequence joins TRBV3-1 (or the pseudogene TRBV3-2) and TRBJ1-4; D is ambiguous. V was shortened by 8 bases and J by 4 bases, with 23 bases between the two germline ends. This CDR3 region has 17 residues. Germline loops: CDR1 LGHDT, CDR2 YNNKEL (reference sequence). CDR3 amino acids: CASGLGFTLTGNEKLFF. The CDR3 DNA sequence: TGTGCCAGCGGACTCGGGTTTACGTTGACTGGTAATGAAAAACTGTTTTTT.

This clone occurred once. The chain recombines TRBV6-5 with TRBJ2-7; the match to TRBD2 covers 7 bases. Germline loops: CDR1 MNHEY, CDR2 SVGAGI. With V trimmed by 4 bases and J by 3 bases, 3 bases remained unmatched. The CDR3 contains 13 residues. The CDR3 spells CASSFGGIYEQYF. The CDR3 region has the DNA TGTGCCAGCAGTTTCGGGGGGATCTACGAGCAGTACTTC.

This chain links TRBV30 with TRBJ2-2; D possibly corresponds to TRBD1 (5 bases). The CDR3 is made up of 15 amino acids. V lost 6 bases, J lost 8 bases, and 22 bases lay in between. CDR1 and CDR2 from the germline V gene are GTSNPN and SVGIG (reference sequence). CDR3 loop: CACPKGYDPWGELFF. CDR3 coding DNA: TGTGCCTGCCCTAAGGGGTATGACCCGTGGGGGGAGCTGTTTTTT.

This clone appeared a single time. J is TRBJ2-1 and V is TRBV9, with TRBD1 matching 7 bases. The CDR3 runs 18 residues. Germline loops: CDR1 SGDLS, CDR2 YYNGEE. The V segment lost 3 bases and the J segment 5 bases; nucleotides outside the gene matches: 17. The CDR3 DNA reads as TGTGCCAGCAGCGGGAGACAGGGCGACCCCCTAATCGACAATGAGCAGTTCTTC. This gives the protein CASSGRQGDPLIDNEQFF.

V is TRBV27 and J is TRBJ1-5; D unclear. The CDR3 has 13 amino acids. Germline values: CDR1 MNHEY, CDR2 SMNVEV (reference sequence). V was clipped by 5 bases and J by 7 bases, with 12 bases between them. As DNA, the CDR3 is TGTGCCAGCAGTCTCACATTGTTGCAGCCCCAGCATTTT. Translated, it gives CASSLTLLQPQHF.

The chain combines TRBV7-2 with TRBJ2-7, with D tentatively TRBD1 (6 bases). The CDR3 is 15 amino acids. V was cut by 1 base and J by 1 base, with 11 bases left in between. Germline assignment: CDR1 SGHTA and CDR2 FQGNSA. DNA of the CDR3: TGTGCCAGCAGCTTAGGGACAGCCGGTTCCTACGAGCAGTACTTC. The encoded protein is CASSLGTAGSYEQYF.

V is TRBV3-1 (or the pseudogene TRBV3-2) and J is TRBJ2-5; the match to TRBD2 covers 8 bases. V dropped 3 bases and J dropped 1; count of bases not matched to a gene: 1. Germline CDR1 and CDR2: LGHDT and YNNKEL (reference sequence). CDR3 length equals 14 residues. The CDR3 spells CASSHGLAQETQYF. CDR3 bases: TGTGCCAGCAGCCACGGACTAGCCCAAGAGACCCAGTACTTC.

This clone was observed a handful of times. This chain connects TRBV4-1 to TRBJ2-7; 7 bases map to TRBD2. The CDR3 spans 13 residues. Germline assignment: CDR1 MGHRA and CDR2 YSYEKL. V lost 4 bases, J lost 4 bases, and 4 bases stayed unmatched. The CDR3 bases are TGCGCCAGCAGCCCGGGGAGGGAATACGAGCAGTACTTC. It codes for CASSPGREYEQYF.

This sequence joins TRBV7-2 and TRBJ2-7, with 12 bases that match TRBD2. The CDR3 sequence is 14 residues long. Trimming took 1 base from V and 6 from J; bases not matched to a gene: 1. Germline-derived CDR1 and CDR2 are SGHTA and FQGNSA. The CDR3 here is CASSLELAGGEQYF. The CDR3, as DNA: TGTGCCAGCAGCTTAGAACTAGCGGGGGGCGAGCAGTACTTC. The variable domain in full, with the rest retrieved from reference TRBV7-2 and TRBJ2-7, is GAGVSQSPSNKVTEKGKDVELRCDPISGHTALYWYRQSLGQGLEFLIYFQGNSAPDKSGLPSDRFSAERTGGSVSTLTIQRTQQEDSAVYLCASSLELAGGEQYFGPGTRLTVT.

The chain combines TRBV6-4 with TRBJ1-2; D unresolved. In germline, CDR1 is MRHNA, CDR2 SNTAGT. This CDR3 region has 15 residues. V shed 6 bases and J shed 0 bases, with 14 bases lying between them. CDR3 amino acids: CASREWSGTNYGYTF. Written as DNA, the CDR3 is TGTGCCAGCAGAGAGTGGAGCGGTACTAACTATGGCTACACCTTC.

This sequence joins TRBV6-2 or TRBV6-3 and TRBJ1-1, with D tentatively TRBD1 (5 bases). CDR1 MNHEY and CDR2 SVGEGT come from the germline V gene. The CDR3 covers 18 residues. Between the trimmed V and J ends, which lost 0 bases and 6 bases, there was a span of 23 bases. DNA for the CDR3: TGTGCCAGCAGTTACTCGAATCGGCTCGGGACTCCTAAGCCTGAAGCTTTCTTT. Translated, it gives CASSYSNRLGTPKPEAFF.